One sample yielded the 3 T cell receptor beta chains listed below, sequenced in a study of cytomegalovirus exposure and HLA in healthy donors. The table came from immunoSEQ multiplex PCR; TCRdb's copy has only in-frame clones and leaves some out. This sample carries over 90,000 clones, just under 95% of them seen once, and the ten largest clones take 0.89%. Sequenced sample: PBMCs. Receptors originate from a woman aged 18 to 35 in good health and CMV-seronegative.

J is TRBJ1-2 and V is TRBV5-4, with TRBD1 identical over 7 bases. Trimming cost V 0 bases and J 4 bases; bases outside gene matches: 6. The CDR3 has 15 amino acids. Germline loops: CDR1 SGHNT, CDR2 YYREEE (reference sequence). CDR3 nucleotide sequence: TGTGCCAGCAGCTTGGAGGGGGCCCTCGGCTATGGCTACACCTTC. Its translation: CASSLEGALGYGYTF.

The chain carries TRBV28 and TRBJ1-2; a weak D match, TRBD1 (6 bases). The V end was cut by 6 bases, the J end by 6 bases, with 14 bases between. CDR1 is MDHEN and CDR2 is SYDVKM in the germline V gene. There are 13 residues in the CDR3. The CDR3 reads CASSSNRVDGYTF. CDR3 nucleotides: TGTGCCAGCAGCTCCAACAGGGTGGATGGCTACACCTTC.

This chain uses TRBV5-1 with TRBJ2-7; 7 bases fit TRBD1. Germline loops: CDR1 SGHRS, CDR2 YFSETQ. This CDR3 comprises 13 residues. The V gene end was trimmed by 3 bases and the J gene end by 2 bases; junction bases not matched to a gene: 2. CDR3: CASSSGTAYEQYF. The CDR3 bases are TGCGCCAGCAGCTCTGGGACAGCCTACGAGCAGTACTTC.